The 15 T cell receptor beta chains presented below share a single source sample, sequenced in a study of Ad26.COV2.S vaccination and SARS-CoV-2 variants. Using immunoSEQ multiplex PCR, the repertoire was profiled, and TCRdb retains in-frame clones only, with some absent. In the table there are more than 350,000 clones, over 75% of which are singletons. Noted treatment: about 20 received Ad26.COV2.S at low or high dose, single or two shots; 5 received placebo; per-sample allocation not given. Sample collection was performed on day 63 after the first vaccine or placebo injection. The input for sequencing was peripheral blood, taken in a trial of Ad26.COV2.S vaccine versus placebo. These receptors originate from a person between 18 and 65 years old who received the Ad26.COV2.S COVID-19 vaccine or a placebo.

The chain uses TRBV7-9 and TRBJ1-4; TRBD1 agrees at 7 bases. The ends lost 6 bases at V and 8 bases at J; junction bases unmatched: 9. This CDR3 has 14 residues. From germline, CDR1 is SEHNR and CDR2 FQNEAQ (reference sequence). CDR3 nucleotide sequence: TGTGCCAGCAGGAACGACAGGGCAGAAGAAAAACTGTTTTTT. The encoded protein is CASRNDRAEEKLFF. The full variable domain, in which reference TRBV7-9 and TRBJ1-4 provide the parts outside the CDR3, is DTGVSQNPRHKITKRGQNVTFRCDPISEHNRLYWYRQTLGQGPEFLTYFQNEAQLEKSRLLSDRFSAERPKGSFSTLEIQRTEQGDSAMYLCASRNDRAEEKLFFGSGTQLSVL.

This clone was detected only once. The chain combines TRBV6-6 with TRBJ2-3; no clear D. The CDR3 loop spans 13 amino acids. CDR1 and CDR2 (germline): MNHNY, SVGAGI (reference sequence). The V end was cut by 0 bases, the J end by 4 bases, with 5 bases between. CDR3 in amino acids: CASSYSGPDTQYF. DNA of the CDR3: TGTGCCAGCAGTTACTCCGGTCCAGATACGCAGTATTTT.

The gene calls are TRBV23-1 and TRBJ2-7, with D perhaps TRBD2 (6 bases). TRBV23-1 is given ORF status, its function remaining uncertain. The CDR3 contains 15 residues. Trimming took 6 bases from V and 4 from J, leaving 19 bases between them. The CDR3 is CASRRGKAGQYEQYF. The CDR3 DNA reads as TGCGCCAGCAGACGCGGGAAGGCAGGTCAATACGAGCAGTACTTC.

The chain links TRBV19 to TRBJ2-3; TRBD2 matches 7 bases. The CDR3 has 17 amino acids. The V segment lost 3 bases and the J segment 4 bases; nucleotides outside the gene matches: 13. Per the germline V gene, CDR1 is LNHDA and CDR2 is SQIVND (reference sequence). CDR3 sequence reads: CASSIFPSREIPDTQYF. The CDR3 DNA is TGTGCCAGTAGTATCTTCCCCTCGCGGGAGATTCCAGATACGCAGTATTTT.

V gene TRBV6-5 combines with J gene TRBJ1-1; D perhaps matches TRBD1 (5 bases). Trimming cost V 6 bases and J 4 bases, with 18 bases left between them. Germline lookup yields CDR1 MNHEY and CDR2 SVGAGI. The CDR3 loop spans 15 amino acids. CDR3 nucleotides: TGTGCCAGCAGGGGCGTGGGGGGAGGGAGCACTGAAGCTTTCTTT. Amino acids: CASRGVGGGSTEAFF.

The rearrangement joins TRBV28 to TRBJ2-4, with TRBD2 matching over 7 bases. The J segment lost 0 bases and the V segment lost 2 bases, leaving 7 bases of the junction unmatched. Germline CDR1 MDHEN, CDR2 SYDVKM. The CDR3 length is 17 residues. CDR3 nucleotide sequence: TGTGCCAGCAGTTTACGGGGCCTAGCGGTAGCCAAAAACATTCAGTACTTC. Translation gives CASSLRGLAVAKNIQYF.

The chain has TRBV25-1 and TRBJ1-4, with a possible D match to TRBD1 (6 bases). Germline CDR1 is MGHDK and CDR2 is SYGVNS. Trimming cost V 4 bases and J 3 bases, with 12 bases left between them. CDR3 size: 15 residues. Written as DNA, the CDR3 is TGTGCCAGCAGTGCGTCAGGGGAGGCTAATGAAAAACTGTTTTTT. Amino acids: CASSASGEANEKLFF.

The chain is built from TRBV4-1 and TRBJ1-3, with a possible D match to TRBD1 (6 bases). The CDR3 runs 18 residues. V was clipped by 0 bases and J by 0 bases, with 15 bases between them. Germline loops: CDR1 MGHRA, CDR2 YSYEKL. The CDR3 DNA sequence: TGCGCCAGCAGCCAAGATGTGGCAGGGGTACGCTCTGGAAACACCATATATTTT. Translating it yields CASSQDVAGVRSGNTIYF.

This clone was counted a single time. This chain uses TRBV28 with TRBJ1-1; the D gene is possibly TRBD1 (6 bases). The V end lost 5 bases, the J end lost 0 bases, and 13 bases lay between the germline ends. CDR3 size: 15 residues. The V gene's germline CDR1 is MDHEN and CDR2 SYDVKM. CDR3: CASSVQGIMNTEAFF. Here the CDR3 DNA reads TGTGCCAGCAGTGTACAGGGCATAATGAACACTGAAGCTTTCTTT.

The chain couples TRBV4-1 to TRBJ2-1, with unresolved D. Trimming pared 3 bases from V and 14 bases from J, leaving 14 bases between. The germline V gene has CDR1 MGHRA and CDR2 YSYEKL. This CDR3 spans 12 amino acids. CDR3 sequence (DNA): TGCGCCAGCAGCCACGGCAGTCTAGAGAAGTTCTTC. It is translated as CASSHGSLEKFF.

The chain links TRBV29-1 to TRBJ2-1, with D unresolved. Germline V gene data show CDR1 as SQVTM and CDR2 as ANQGSEA. This CDR3 spans 13 amino acids. The ends were cut back, 1 base at V and 9 bases at J, with 13 bases in the middle. CDR3 loop: CSVEGWERSEQFF. The CDR3 nucleotides are TGCAGCGTTGAAGGCTGGGAAAGGTCTGAGCAGTTCTTC.

The chain has TRBV10-1 and TRBJ2-7; 10 nucleotides align to TRBD1. CDR1 WNHNN and CDR2 SYGVQD come from the germline V gene (reference sequence). J was trimmed by 5 bases and V by 0 bases; bases with no gene match: 7. The CDR3 contains 16 residues. CDR3 residues: CASSESWGQGLDEQYF. CDR3 coding DNA: TGCGCCAGCAGTGAGTCGTGGGGACAGGGGCTCGACGAGCAGTACTTC.

V gene TRBV20-1 combines with J gene TRBJ2-5; no reliable D call. V was shortened by 1 base and J by 9 bases, with 9 bases between the two germline ends. This CDR3 has 11 residues. Germline V lookup: CDR1 DFQATT, CDR2 SNEGSKA (reference sequence). The CDR3 here is CSARVLLAQYF. Here the CDR3 DNA reads TGCAGTGCTAGAGTTCTGTTGGCCCAGTACTTC.

The chain couples TRBV28 to TRBJ2-2; the D gene is possibly TRBD1 (5 bases). With 1 base removed from V and 0 bases from J, the gap between germline ends came to 9 bases. This CDR3 comprises 16 residues. CDR1 is MDHEN, CDR2 SYDVKM, per germline. The CDR3 DNA sequence: TGTGCCAGCAGTTTATATGCAGGGACGAACACCGGGGAGCTGTTTTTT. Protein: CASSLYAGTNTGELFF.

The chain has TRBV7-9 and TRBJ2-1, with D perhaps assigned TRBD1 or TRBD2 (5 bases each). V lost 1 base, J lost 9 bases, and 22 bases lay in between. Germline V gene lookup returns CDR1 SEHNR and CDR2 FQNEAQ (reference sequence). This CDR3 comprises 17 residues. CDR3 DNA sequence: TGTGCCAGCAGCTTAGGGGGGTCGGAACTAGTGGATGGTGAGCAGTTCTTC. As protein: CASSLGGSELVDGEQFF.